This T cell receptor (beta chain) derives from a study of T cells in Graves' hyperthyroidism and ophthalmopathy. About the research overall: At initial diagnosis, before any treatment had begun, peripheral blood was obtained. Overall study results and limits: Blood shared most expanded thyroid clonotypes above 0.001.

This CDR3 spans 16 amino acids. The trim removed 6 bases at V and 0 bases at J, leaving 9 bases unmatched. Germline values: CDR1 MNHNS, CDR2 SASEGT. Amplified TCR beta CDR3 regions came from RNA transcripts. Carried out on the TCR CDR3, a first-round RT-PCR used the HTBI primer set. A single record per CDR3 protein comes from TCRdb applying MiXCR to the multiplex PCR reads. The sample has a few hundred thousand distinct CDR3 sequences; 15% to 19% are singletons. This clonotype was observed many times. As yet, its antigen is unknown. No ophthalmopathy progression within 18 months constituted stable Graves' hyperthyroidism. Together with thyroid ultrasound, orbital computed tomography, serum thyroxine and TRAb, clinical symptoms were used for diagnoses.

The chain is built from TRBV6-1 and TRBJ2-7; 9 bases are a match to TRBD1. The specimen sequenced was blood. The origin of this receptor is a woman aged 18 to 35 with Graves' hyperthyroidism. The CDR3 here is CASRTGGQDRSYEQYF. CDR3 in DNA: TGTGCCAGCAGGACAGGGGGACAGGACCGCTCCTACGAGCAGTACTTC.